This TCR beta chain appears in the sequencing data of a study of blood T cell repertoires in COVID-19. Trimming cost V 6 bases and J 9 bases, with 12 bases left between them. Per the germline V gene, CDR1 is LNHNV and CDR2 is YYDKDF (reference sequence). CDR3 length: 12 residues. Data came from immunoSEQ multiplex PCR; TCRdb stores just in-frame clones and leaves some out. The table lists around 140,000 clones, roughly 84% of them singletons. The V and J genes are TRBV15 and TRBJ2-1, with a possible D match to TRBD2 (5 bases). This TCR was recovered from a man younger than 40 with COVID-19, enrolled during active disease. The sequencing input was peripheral blood. CDR3 region: CATRAGSGEQFF. The CDR3 DNA sequence: TGTGCCACCAGAGCTGGCAGCGGTGAGCAGTTCTTC.